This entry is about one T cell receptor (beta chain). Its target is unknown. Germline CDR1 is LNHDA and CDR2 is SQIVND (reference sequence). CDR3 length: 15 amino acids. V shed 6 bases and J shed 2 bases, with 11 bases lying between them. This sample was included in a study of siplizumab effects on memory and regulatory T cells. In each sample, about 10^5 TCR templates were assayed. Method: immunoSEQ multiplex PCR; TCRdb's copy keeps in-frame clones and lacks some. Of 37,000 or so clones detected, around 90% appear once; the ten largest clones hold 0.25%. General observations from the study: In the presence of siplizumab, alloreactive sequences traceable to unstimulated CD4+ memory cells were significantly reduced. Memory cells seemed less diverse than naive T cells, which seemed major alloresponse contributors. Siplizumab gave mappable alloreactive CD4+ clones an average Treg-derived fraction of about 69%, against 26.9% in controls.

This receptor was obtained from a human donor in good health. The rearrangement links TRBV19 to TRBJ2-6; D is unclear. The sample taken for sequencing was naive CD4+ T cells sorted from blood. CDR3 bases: TGTGCCAGTAGGATAAGAGGAGCTGGGGCCAACGTCCTGACTTTC. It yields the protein CASRIRGAGANVLTF.